The 15 T cell receptor beta chains reported below all come from one sample, sequenced in a study of shared clonotypes between healthy human individuals. Profiled with immunoSEQ multiplex PCR; TCRdb holds only in-frame clones, not every one. The sample consists of 2 million to 2.5 million clones, approximately 94% of them appearing once. The sequencing input was naive CD4+ T cells sorted from blood. Indicated subset: CD45RA+ positively selected. Source of these receptors: a man younger than 35 in good health.

In this sample, this clone turned up once. The chain uses TRBV21-1 and TRBJ2-5; TRBD2 is taken as the D call from the table, unchecked against the DNA. TRBV21-1 is a listed pseudogene. The CDR3 spans 15 residues. The CDR3 is CASSKKGSGRGTQYF. For the CDR3, the DNA is TGTGCCAGCAGCAAAAAAGGGAGCGGGCGGGGGACCCAGTACTTC.

This rearrangement joins TRBV7-3 to TRBJ1-6, with D perhaps matching TRBD1 (6 bases). The CDR3 runs 19 residues. Trimming pared 4 bases from V and 6 bases from J, leaving 25 bases between. The germline V gene has CDR1 SGHTA and CDR2 FQGTGA. CDR3 amino acids: CASSYPGGGAPSGNSPLHF. The CDR3 coding sequence is TGTGCCAGCAGCTACCCCGGAGGGGGGGCCCCCTCTGGTAATTCACCCCTCCACTTT.

V gene TRBV6-1 combines with J gene TRBJ2-1; D ambiguous. Trimming stripped 5 bases from V and 2 bases from J, with 13 bases between. Per germline, CDR1 MNHNS and CDR2 SASEGT. CDR3 length: 15 amino acids. The CDR3 DNA reads TGTGCCAGCAGTCAGCCCTCCGGCACCTACAATGAGCAGTTCTTC. Translation: CASSQPSGTYNEQFF.

This clone was picked up a small number of times. One end of the junction does not line up with germline, which may come from a read error. This sample includes further DNA sequences coding for the same CDR3. The chain has TRBV7-7 and TRBJ1-1, with a weak D call TRBD1 (5 bases). Germline lookup yields CDR1 SSHAT and CDR2 FNYEAQ (reference sequence). CDR3 length equals 13 residues. The CDR3 nucleotides are TGTGCTAGCAGCCTCGGACAGAACACTGAAGCTTTCTTT. This gives the protein CASSLGQNTEAFF. Combining the CDR3 with reference TRBV7-7 and TRBJ1-1 gives the whole variable domain GAGVSQSPRYKVTKRGQDVTLRCDPISSHATLYWYQQALGQGPEFLTYFNYEAQPDKSGLPSDRFSAERPEGSISTLTIQRTEQRDSAMYRCASSLGQNTEAFFGQGTRLTVV.

J is TRBJ2-7 and V is TRBV6-5, with 8 positions matching TRBD2. J gave up 2 bases and V 2 bases, and 5 bases lay outside the gene matches. This CDR3 contains 15 residues. Germline V gives CDR1 MNHEY, CDR2 SVGAGI. Here the CDR3 DNA reads TGTGCCAGCAGTTACGTGCGCGGGGGGACCTACGAGCAGTACTTC. This translates into CASSYVRGGTYEQYF.

The chain uses TRBV9 and TRBJ1-3, with 7 bases fitting TRBD1. Germline V gene sequence: CDR1 SGDLS, CDR2 YYNGEE. V gave up 0 bases and J gave up 0 bases; unmatched junction bases: 6. The CDR3 consists of 17 residues. The CDR3 sequence is CASSVATGQPSGNTIYF. Here the CDR3 DNA reads TGTGCCAGCAGCGTAGCTACGGGACAGCCCTCTGGAAACACCATATATTTT. The complete variable domain, with remaining parts taken from reference TRBV9 and TRBJ1-3, reads DSGVTQTPKHLITATGQRVTLRCSPRSGDLSVYWYQQSLDQGLQFLIQYYNGEERAKGNILERFSAQQFPDLHSELNLSSLELGDSALYFCASSVATGQPSGNTIYFGEGSWLTVV.

The V call is TRBV6-1, the J call TRBJ2-4; 15 nucleotides agree with TRBD2. CDR3 length: 20 residues. Unmatched junction bases numbered 8, after V lost 2 bases and J lost 0 bases. Germline-derived CDR1 and CDR2 are MNHNS and SASEGT. The CDR3 here is CASSEQRTSGRGLAKNIQYF. In nucleotides, the CDR3 is TGTGCCAGCAGTGAACAACGGACTAGCGGGAGGGGGCTAGCCAAAAACATTCAGTACTTC.

The chain couples TRBV6-1 to TRBJ1-2; D ambiguous. V lost 4 bases and J lost 5, with 8 bases in between. The CDR3 is 12 residues long. Germline values: CDR1 MNHNS, CDR2 SASEGT. The CDR3 DNA sequence: TGTGCCAGCAGTGGAGTCGGGTATGGCTACACCTTC. Its translation: CASSGVGYGYTF.

V and J are TRBV18 and TRBJ2-3, with TRBD1 matching over 7 bases. In germline, CDR1 is KGHSH, CDR2 LQKENI. V lost 2 bases to trimming and J lost 0 bases; unmatched junction nucleotides: 5. This CDR3 has 16 amino acids. Written as DNA, the CDR3 is TGTGCCAGCTCACCATCCCCGGGACAGAGCACAGATACGCAGTATTTT. It codes for CASSPSPGQSTDTQYF.

The chain recombines TRBV5-1 with TRBJ2-1; TRBD2 aligns across 7 bases. In germline, CDR1 is SGHRS, CDR2 YFSETQ. This CDR3 has 16 residues. V was pared by 4 bases and J by 3 bases, with 10 bases of the junction left unmatched. The CDR3 loop is CASSMVSGNIYNEQFF. The CDR3 DNA reads as TGCGCCAGCAGCATGGTAAGCGGGAACATCTACAATGAGCAGTTCTTC.

V usage is TRBV5-4 and J usage is TRBJ2-2; no clear D gene. Trimming stripped 4 bases from V and 7 bases from J, with 11 bases between. The CDR3 totals 13 residues. Germline CDR1 reads SGHNT; CDR2 reads YYREEE (reference sequence). CDR3 in DNA: TGTGCCAGCAGCCGAATCGAGGACGGGGAGCTGTTTTTT. It encodes CASSRIEDGELFF.

Remarks on this clone: Other DNA sequences from this sample encode an identical CDR3 as well. V usage is TRBV5-1 and J usage is TRBJ1-4, with 8 bases that match TRBD1. The CDR3 runs to 15 residues. Losses at the gene ends were 7 bases for V and 0 bases for J; bases not matched to a gene: 5. The germline CDR1 and CDR2 sequences are SGHRS and YFSETQ. The CDR3 DNA reads as TGCGCCAGCCGGACGACAGGGGCAACTAATGAAAAACTGTTTTTT. It codes for CASRTTGATNEKLFF.

The chain uses TRBV6-6 and TRBJ2-3; the D is unclear. Trimming stripped 6 bases from V and 4 bases from J, with 8 bases between. This CDR3 has 12 amino acids. Per germline, CDR1 MNHNY and CDR2 SVGAGI (reference sequence). The CDR3 sequence is CASSQIPDTQYF. CDR3 coding DNA: TGTGCCAGCAGCCAAATCCCAGATACGCAGTATTTT.

V is TRBV5-1 and J is TRBJ2-5, with D unresolved. Trimming removed 4 bases at V and 5 bases at J, with 15 bases between. Germline CDR1 is SGHRS and CDR2 is YFSETQ. CDR3 length equals 14 residues. The DNA for the CDR3 is TGCGCCAGCAGCGCCCGAACCTTCGGGGAGACCCAGTACTTC. Translated: CASSARTFGETQYF. The full variable domain, rest sourced from reference TRBV5-1 and TRBJ2-5, is KAGVTQTPRYLIKTRGQQVTLSCSPISGHRSVSWYQQTPGQGLQFLFEYFSETQRNKGNFPGRFSGRQFSNSRSEMNVSTLELGDSALYLCASSARTFGETQYFGPGTRLLVL.

V and J are TRBV9 and TRBJ1-6, with D maybe TRBD1 (6 bases). The CDR3 covers 16 residues. CDR1 is SGDLS, CDR2 YYNGEE, per germline. Deletions cut 0 bases from V and 10 bases from J, with 17 bases between. The CDR3 is CASSVEDPRGRSPLHF. The CDR3 nucleotides are TGTGCCAGCAGCGTAGAAGACCCCAGGGGACGATCACCCCTCCACTTT.